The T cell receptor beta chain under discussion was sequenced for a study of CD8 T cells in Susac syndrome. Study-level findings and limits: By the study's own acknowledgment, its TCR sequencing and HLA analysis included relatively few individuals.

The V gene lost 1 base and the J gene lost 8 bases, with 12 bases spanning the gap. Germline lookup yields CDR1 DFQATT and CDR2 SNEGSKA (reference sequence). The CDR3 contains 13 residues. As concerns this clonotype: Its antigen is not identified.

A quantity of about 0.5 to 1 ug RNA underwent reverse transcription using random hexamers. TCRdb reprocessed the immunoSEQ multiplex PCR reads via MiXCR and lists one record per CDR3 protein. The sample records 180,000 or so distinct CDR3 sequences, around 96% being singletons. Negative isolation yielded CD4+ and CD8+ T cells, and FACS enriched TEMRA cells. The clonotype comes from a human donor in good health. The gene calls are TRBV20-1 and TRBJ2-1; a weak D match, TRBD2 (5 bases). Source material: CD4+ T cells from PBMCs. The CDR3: CSARGLEAYEQFF. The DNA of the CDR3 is TGCAGTGCTAGAGGATTGGAGGCGTATGAGCAGTTCTTC.